The subject of this entry is one T cell receptor beta chain. The antigen remains undetermined. Within the sample, other DNA sequences also encode this same CDR3. The sample is drawn from a study of shared clonotypes between healthy human individuals. Study-wide findings and caveats: Clonotypes not shared had lower generation probabilities than those common to all four donors. Clonotype sharing among the donors was expected to vary with sequencing depth.

The CDR3 extends over 12 amino acids. Deletions cut 6 bases from V and 3 bases from J, with 6 bases between. Germline V gene data show CDR1 as KGHSH and CDR2 as LQKENI. The study ran the assay at deep level. Sequenced by immunoSEQ multiplex PCR; TCRdb stores in-frame clones only, minus some. The sample contains fewer than 1.4 million clones, 78% of which appear only once. This clonotype was obtained from a man in his late teens or twenties in good health. Some clones in this sample may be carry-over from other donors' samples. This sequence joins TRBV18 and TRBJ1-5; no firm D call. The sequenced sample was memory CD4+ T cells from PBMCs. As to subset: CD45RA-negative fraction. CDR3 region: CASSADNQPQHF. The CDR3 DNA reads TGTGCCAGCTCGGCAGACAATCAGCCCCAGCATTTT.